Given below is one TCR beta chain in context. As yet, its antigen is unknown. Vbeta (60) and Jbeta (13) primers were used in the PCR. Assay: immunoSEQ multiplex PCR; the TCRdb copy retains only in-frame clones and omits some. In the table there are 100,000 to 150,000 clones, about 70% of which are singletons. The CDR3 has 14 amino acids. J was trimmed by 12 bases and V by 7 bases; bases with no gene match: 15. Germline assignment: CDR1 ENHRY and CDR2 SYGVKD. These data originate in a study of cytomegalovirus exposure and HLA in healthy donors. Study-level results: On later analysis, the bulk of CMV-associated TCR beta chains appeared to be HLA-restricted.

The chain combines TRBV10-3 with TRBJ2-1; 7 bases align to TRBD1. This TCR came from a middle-aged woman in good health and CMV-seropositive. Material: PBMCs. Here the CDR3 DNA reads TGTGCCATCACCCGGGACAGATCTCAATATGGGCAGTTCTTC. Translated: CAITRDRSQYGQFF.